This T cell receptor beta chain stems from a study of human T cells and chemical hapten exposure. Overall study context: Diphenylcyclopropenone doses were given weekly to the scalps of patients across the approximately 24-week study. Application of 0.01% DPC to the upper back was done by patch test, with a reading at 6 days. Per-sample TCR yields varied mainly from small pooled library volume differences.

The time point here: patch test 1, 2 weeks after DPC sensitization. Treatment given: therapeutic diphenylcyclopropenone sensitization with weekly scalp DPC. The study enrolled 18 to 70-year-old alopecia patients suitable for DPC. Trimming cost V 3 bases and J 9 bases, with 24 bases left between them. CDR3 length: 17 residues. Germline V gene data show CDR1 as KGHSH and CDR2 as LQKENI. MiXCR was run by TCRdb on the RACE reads, yielding one entry per CDR3 protein. The sample has tens of thousands of distinct CDR3 sequences; around a third are singletons. This sequence originates from a man aged 35 to 55 with alopecia areata. Some clones in this sample may be carry-over from other donors' samples. Sequences were derived from whole blood, sampled in connection with sensitization to the hapten diphenylcyclopropenone (DPC). The J gene is TRBJ2-1, the V gene TRBV18; the D gene is possibly TRBD1 (6 bases). DNA for the CDR3: TGTGCCAGCTCACCGTATCCGGGACAAAGGAAAGGTGGTGAGCAGTTCTTC. Encoded protein: CASSPYPGQRKGGEQFF.